The rows below give T cell receptor beta chains drawn from one sample of a study of cytomegalovirus exposure and HLA in healthy donors. Assay used: immunoSEQ multiplex PCR; TCRdb lists only in-frame clones, some missing. This sample yields 100,000 to 150,000 clones, of which roughly 80% are seen a single time; around 1.2% belongs to the top ten. Sequenced: PBMCs. The receptor set was obtained from a girl aged 2-15 years in good health and CMV-seronegative. Both conserved end residues are part of each CDR3. A D gene is named only where the DNA matches it firmly. The size entry is marked missing in some rows and otherwise reads once, few, many or a size class.

D	V	size	J	length	DNA	CDR3
-	TRBV4-2	-	TRBJ2-5	14	TGTGCCAGCAGCCAAGACCCTAGCCGGGAGACCCAGTACTTC	CASSQDPSRETQYF
TRBD2	TRBV2	-	TRBJ2-1	15	TGTGCCAGCAGACGACTAGCGGGGGGTAACAATGAGCAGTTCTTC	CASRRLAGGNNEQFF
-	TRBV19	-	TRBJ1-1	15	TGTGCCAGTAGTCCCAGTGCAGGAATGAACACTGAAGCTTTCTTT	CASSPSAGMNTEAFF
-	TRBV6-6	-	TRBJ1-4	12	TGTGCCACCCAGAGGGTTAATGAAAAACTGTTTTTT	CATQRVNEKLFF
TRBD1	TRBV9	few	TRBJ1-4	16	TGTGCCAGCAGCGTAGGACAGGGGGTTAATAATGAAAAACTGTTTTTT	CASSVGQGVNNEKLFF
TRBD1	TRBV5-6	once	TRBJ2-1	15	TGTGCCAGCAGCAAAGTTGGGACAGGGGACAATGAGCAGTTCTTC	CASSKVGTGDNEQFF
TRBD1	TRBV6-5	-	TRBJ1-5	15	TGTGCCAGCAGTTATTCGGGGACAGAGAATCAGCCCCAGCATTTT	CASSYSGTENQPQHF
TRBD2	TRBV5-4	-	TRBJ2-7	14	TGTGCCAGCAGCTCGACTAGCGGGAGCGGCGAGCAGTACTTC	CASSSTSGSGEQYF
TRBD2	TRBV5-1	-	TRBJ2-1	15	TGCGCCAGCAGCTCGGGACTAGCGGTCTACAATGAGCAGTTCTTC	CASSSGLAVYNEQFF
-	TRBV19	-	TRBJ1-4	15	TGTGCCAGTAGTCAATCTGGGGGCAAGAATGAAAAACTGTTTTTT	CASSQSGGKNEKLFF
TRBD1	TRBV9	-	TRBJ2-6	18	TGTGCCAGCAGCGCCCGGGACAGGGTTTACTCTGGGGCCAACGTCCTGACTTTC	CASSARDRVYSGANVLTF
TRBD2	TRBV7-9	-	TRBJ2-7	17	TGTGCCAGCAGCCCCAAAAAATCAGCGGGAGTAACCTACGAGCAGTACTTC	CASSPKKSAGVTYEQYF
TRBD2	TRBV7-2	few	TRBJ2-7	15	TGTGCCAGCGCCGAGACTAGCGGTCCCACCTACGAGCAGTACTTC	CASAETSGPTYEQYF
-	TRBV30	-	TRBJ1-1	15	TGTGCCTGGAGTGACCCCCGGGGGTACAACACTGAAGCTTTCTTT	CAWSDPRGYNTEAFF
-	TRBV9	-	TRBJ2-5	14	TGTGCCAGCAGCGTAGCAGGGGCTGGGGGGACCCAGTACTTC	CASSVAGAGGTQYF
TRBD1	TRBV18	few	TRBJ1-1	14	TGTGCCAGCTCACAAGGACAGGAGAACACTGAAGCTTTCTTT	CASSQGQENTEAFF
-	TRBV7-2	-	TRBJ2-3	14	TGTGCCAGCACTTTGGACAGATCCACAGATACGCAGTATTTT	CASTLDRSTDTQYF
-	TRBV4-1	-	TRBJ1-4	16	TGCGCCAGCAGCCAAGGGGTATGGGGCCCGGACGAAAAACTGTTTTTT	CASSQGVWGPDEKLFF
TRBD1	TRBV5-1	-	TRBJ2-3	16	TGCGCCAGCAGATATTCCGGGACAGGGGGCACAGATACGCAGTATTTT	CASRYSGTGGTDTQYF
-	TRBV5-1	-	TRBJ1-1	14	TGCGCCAGCAGCAACAGGGTAACAAACACTGAAGCTTTCTTT	CASSNRVTNTEAFF
-	TRBV7-9	-	TRBJ2-5	16	TGTGCCAGCAGCTTAGCGGGAGGCCTTCGTGGTGCGACCCAGTACTTC	CASSLAGGLRGATQYF
-	TRBV7-9	-	TRBJ2-5	15	TGTGCCAGCAGCTTAGTGGGTAGCCGGCAAGAGACCCAGTACTTC	CASSLVGSRQETQYF
TRBD1	TRBV5-1	once	TRBJ1-1	13	TGCGCCAGCAGCCAAGGGGGCACGACTGAAGCTTTCTTT	CASSQGGTTEAFF
TRBD2	TRBV4-1	-	TRBJ2-3	14	TGCGCCAGCAGCCAGAGCTTCCGGGGGGAGACGCAGTATTTT	CASSQSFRGETQYF
-	TRBV25-1	-	TRBJ2-2	13	TGTGCCAGCAGTGATTTAGGGGGCGGGGAGCTGTTTTTT	CASSDLGGGELFF
TRBD1	TRBV4-1	once	TRBJ1-2	18	TGCGCCAGCAGCACCCGCGGGACAGAGCCCCTTAGTAACTATGGCTACACCTTC	CASSTRGTEPLSNYGYTF
-	TRBV4-1	-	TRBJ1-1	16	TGCGCCAGCAGCCAAGATCAGGGGTTCAGAGGGCCTGAAGCTTTCTTT	CASSQDQGFRGPEAFF